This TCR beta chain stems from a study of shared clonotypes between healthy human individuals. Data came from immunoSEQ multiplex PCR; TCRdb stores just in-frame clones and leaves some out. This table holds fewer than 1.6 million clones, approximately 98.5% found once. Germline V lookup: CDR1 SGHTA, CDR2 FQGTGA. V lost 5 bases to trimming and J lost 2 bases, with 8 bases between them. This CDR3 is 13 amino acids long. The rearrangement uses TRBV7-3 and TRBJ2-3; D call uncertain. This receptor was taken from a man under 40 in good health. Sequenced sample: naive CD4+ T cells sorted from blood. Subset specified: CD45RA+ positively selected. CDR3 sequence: CASSQFHTDTQYF. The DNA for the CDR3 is TGTGCCAGCAGCCAATTTCACACAGATACGCAGTATTTT.